These 29 T cell receptor beta chains came from one sample sequenced in a study of blood T cells in healthy people across ages. It was with a sample-barcoded 5' primer and a J-beta primer mix that a second PCR of roughly 7 to 11 cycles was run. TCRdb called the 5' RACE reads again in MiXCR, with one record for every CDR3 protein. This table holds 600,000 to 800,000 distinct CDR3 sequences, more than 45% found once. The specimen was blood. The receptors shown here come from a woman of 80 years or more in good health.

This clonotype was observed many times. This CDR3 reads CAISDPGLSGNEQFF. The CDR3 DNA reads TGTGCCATCAGTGACCCGGGACTATCGGGAAATGAGCAGTTCTTC. The chain joins TRBV10-3 to TRBJ2-1, with 7 bases that match TRBD2. This CDR3 spans 15 amino acids. Germline CDR1 is ENHRY and CDR2 is SYGVKD. V was clipped by 3 bases and J by 7 bases; unmatched bases: 9.

This chain connects TRBV7-3 to TRBJ2-7; 12 nucleotides match TRBD2. Judging by the DNA end, TRBJ2-5 fits better; the J call may be wrong. The CDR3 sequence is 16 residues long. The germline V gene encodes CDR1 SGHTA and CDR2 FQGTGA. CDR3 in amino acids: CASSLSASGGVETQYF. The CDR3 DNA follows: TGTGCCAGCAGCTTATCGGCTAGCGGGGGGGTTGAGACCCAGTACTTC.

The chain uses TRBV20-1 and TRBJ2-5, with 9 bases lining up with TRBD2. V lost 4 bases and J lost 2; bases outside the gene matches: 8. The V gene's germline CDR1 is DFQATT and CDR2 SNEGSKA (reference sequence). This CDR3 has 15 amino acids. The CDR3 DNA reads as TGCAGTGCTACAGCGGGGGGTCCCATGCAAGAGACCCAGTACTTC. Translated, it gives CSATAGGPMQETQYF.

This clonotype was observed many times. The chain links TRBV7-9 to TRBJ2-1, with D perhaps TRBD1 (6 bases). The CDR3 covers 14 residues. The V end was cut by 5 bases, the J end by 4 bases, with 12 bases between. Germline loops: CDR1 SEHNR, CDR2 FQNEAQ (reference sequence). The DNA of the CDR3 is TGTGCCAGCAGCCCCCAGGGGTATTACAATGAGCAGTTCTTC. It is translated as CASSPQGYYNEQFF.

CDR3 DNA sequence: TGCGCCAGCAGCTTGGCCCCGGACAGGGCGGATCAGCCCCAGCATTTT. Its translation: CASSLAPDRADQPQHF. The chain couples TRBV5-1 to TRBJ1-5; 8 nucleotides align to TRBD1. The length of the CDR3 is 16 residues. CDR1 SGHRS and CDR2 YFSETQ come from the germline V gene. J gave up 5 bases and V 0 bases, and 7 bases lay outside the gene matches.

This clonotype was detected ten times or more. The V and J genes are TRBV20-1 and TRBJ2-3; the match to TRBD2 covers 7 bases. V was pared by 6 bases and J by 0 bases, with 9 bases of the junction left unmatched. CDR3 length: 15 residues. CDR1 and CDR2 from the germline V gene are DFQATT and SNEGSKA (reference sequence). CDR3 sequence reads: CSAKKAGGSTDTQYF. Here the CDR3 DNA reads TGCAGTGCCAAAAAAGCCGGGGGGAGCACAGATACGCAGTATTTT.

The rearrangement uses TRBV29-1 and TRBJ1-2, with no clear D. CDR3 size: 12 residues. Trimming pared 2 bases from V and 0 bases from J, leaving 4 bases between. Looked up from germline, CDR1 is SQVTM and CDR2 is ANQGSEA. The CDR3 here is CSVERPNYGYTF. CDR3 nucleotides: TGCAGCGTTGAAAGACCTAACTATGGCTACACCTTC.

On this clonotype: This clone may be a read error of a much larger clone one base away. This chain links TRBV5-4 with TRBJ2-7; TRBD1 agrees at 9 bases. Germline assignment: CDR1 SGHNT and CDR2 YYREEE (reference sequence). The CDR3 runs to 18 residues. Trimming cost V 4 bases and J 7 bases; bases outside gene matches: 21. CDR3 sequence: CASSVLQNRDRVGYEQYF. CDR3 bases: TGTGCCAGCAGCGTACTGCAAAACCGGGACAGGGTCGGGTATGAGCAGTACTTC.

The J gene is TRBJ1-5, the V gene TRBV20-1; 11 positions agree with TRBD1. Per the germline V gene, CDR1 is DFQATT and CDR2 is SNEGSKA (reference sequence). This CDR3 contains 15 residues. Trimming took 3 bases from V and 3 from J; bases not matched to a gene: 4. The chain's CDR3 is CSARGTGGHNQPQHF. Here the CDR3 DNA reads TGCAGTGCTAGGGGGACAGGGGGTCACAATCAGCCCCAGCATTTT.

This clonotype was observed once. The junction and the germline gene differ at one end; a read error may be behind it. V is TRBV3-1 and J is TRBJ1-6; D gene uncertain. This CDR3 is 12 amino acids long. Germline assignment: CDR1 LGHDT and CDR2 YNNKEL (reference sequence). CDR3 in amino acids: CASGHKGASLHF. The CDR3 nucleotides are TGTGCCAGCGGCCATAAAGGAGCGTCCCTCCACTTT. Complete variable domain (other parts from reference TRBV3-1 and TRBJ1-6): DTAVSQTPKYLVTQMGNDKSIKCEQNLGHDTMYWYKQDSKKFLKIMFSYNNKELIINETVPNRFSPKSPDKAHLNLHINSLELGDSAVYFCASGHKGASLHFGNGTRLTVT.

This clonotype was seen only a few times. This chain uses TRBV18 with TRBJ1-1; D is ambiguous. Looked up from germline, CDR1 is KGHSH and CDR2 is LQKENI. V lost 4 bases, J lost 3 bases, and 15 bases lay in between. This CDR3 is 15 amino acids long. CDR3 bases: TGTGCCAGCTCACGTAGGGAGTCCCCGGACACTGAAGCTTTCTTT. Amino acids: CASSRRESPDTEAFF.

Note on this clonotype: A read error is possible here, since a much larger clone lies one base away. The rearrangement joins TRBV5-1 to TRBJ2-7, with D possibly called TRBD1 or TRBD2 (5 bases each). The V and J ends lost 3 bases and 5 bases respectively, with 18 bases between them. The germline gives CDR1 SGHRS, CDR2 YFSETQ. This CDR3 is built from 15 residues. The DNA for the CDR3 is TGCGCCAGCAGCTCCGGGGACCGCGTCTTGGACGAGCAGTACTTC. Amino acid sequence: CASSSGDRVLDEQYF.

The chain employs TRBV20-1 and TRBJ2-1; the D is unclear. The CDR3 covers 14 residues. Trimming stripped 5 bases from V and 4 bases from J, with 15 bases between. The germline V gene has CDR1 DFQATT and CDR2 SNEGSKA (reference sequence). The CDR3 spells CSAQDLTSYNEQFF. The CDR3 DNA follows: TGCAGTGCTCAAGACTTGACCTCTTACAATGAGCAGTTCTTC.

This clonotype was detected only a few times. The genes are TRBV24-1 and TRBJ2-1; D not certain. The germline gives CDR1 KGHDR, CDR2 SFDVKD. Trimming removed 9 bases from V and 10 bases from J, with 15 bases in between. The CDR3 consists of 12 residues. This chain's CDR3 is CATGRSSGEQFF. Written as DNA, the CDR3 is TGTGCCACCGGCAGGTCGTCCGGGGAGCAGTTCTTC.

V and J are TRBV7-8 and TRBJ1-2, with 9 nucleotides matching TRBD1. Trimming cost V 1 base and J 2 bases; bases outside gene matches: 8. The CDR3 has 17 residues. Germline CDR1 SGHVS, CDR2 FQNEAQ. The CDR3 is CASSLVVTGGGNYGYTF. The CDR3 DNA sequence: TGTGCCAGCAGCTTAGTAGTGACAGGGGGAGGGAACTATGGCTACACCTTC.

On this clonotype itself: A read error is possible here, since a much larger clone lies one base away. The chain links TRBV28 to TRBJ2-7; D perhaps matches TRBD1 (6 bases). There are 16 residues in the CDR3. The germline gives CDR1 MDHEN, CDR2 SYDVKM. V lost 5 bases, J lost 1 base, and 18 bases lay in between. The CDR3 loop is CASSHEGHGGSYEQYF. CDR3 coding DNA: TGTGCCAGCAGTCATGAGGGACATGGGGGATCCTACGAGCAGTACTTC.

This chain uses TRBV24-1 with TRBJ2-7, with D maybe TRBD1 (5 bases). V was clipped by 1 base and J by 9 bases, with 15 bases between them. Germline V gene data show CDR1 as KGHDR and CDR2 as SFDVKD. CDR3 length: 14 amino acids. CDR3 sequence reads: CATSDFSRVVGQYF. DNA of the CDR3: TGTGCCACCAGTGATTTCTCCAGGGTGGTTGGGCAGTACTTC.

This clonotype was detected only a few times. The chain links TRBV20-1 to TRBJ2-3; the match to TRBD1 covers 8 bases. The CDR3 contains 15 residues. Germline CDR1 DFQATT, CDR2 SNEGSKA (reference sequence). Trimming cost V 0 bases and J 1 base; bases outside gene matches: 3. The CDR3 here is CSARDSDRGTDTQYF. CDR3 bases: TGCAGTGCTAGAGACTCGGACAGGGGCACAGATACGCAGTATTTT.

This clonotype was picked up a small number of times. Being one base from a much bigger clone, this may be a read error. The chain uses TRBV29-1 and TRBJ2-1; D unclear. The assigned J gene may be wrong: the sequence end matches TRBJ2-7 better. The CDR3 totals 14 residues. Germline CDR1 reads SQVTM; CDR2 reads ANQGSEA. The CDR3 DNA follows: TGCAGCGTTGAACCCGGTATGGCTTACAATGAGCAGTACTTC. This translates into CSVEPGMAYNEQYF.

CDR3 sequence: CASSHLLDNEQFF. The CDR3 DNA sequence: TGCGCCAGCAGCCACCTCTTAGACAATGAGCAGTTCTTC. The V gene is TRBV4-1, the J gene TRBJ2-1, with unresolved D. The length of the CDR3 is 13 residues. The germline CDR1 and CDR2 sequences are MGHRA and YSYEKL. With 3 bases removed from V and 5 bases from J, the gap between germline ends came to 8 bases.

This clonotype occurred a few times. J is TRBJ2-7 and V is TRBV15; D may match TRBD1 or TRBD2 (5 bases each). V dropped 4 bases and J dropped 0 bases, with 13 bases sitting between them. The CDR3 length is 15 residues. The germline gives CDR1 LNHNV, CDR2 YYDKDF (reference sequence). This chain's CDR3 is CATSKDGASSYEQYF. Here the CDR3 DNA reads TGTGCCACCAGCAAGGACGGGGCGAGCTCCTACGAGCAGTACTTC.

The chain is built from TRBV15 and TRBJ1-1; the D gene is possibly TRBD1 (6 bases). This CDR3 region has 18 residues. Deletions cut 0 bases from V and 4 bases from J, with 21 bases between. CDR1 LNHNV and CDR2 YYDKDF come from the germline V gene (reference sequence). The CDR3 region has the DNA TGTGCCACCAGCAGAGATTTGAATGTTTGGGGCAGGGGCACTGAAGCTTTCTTT. Translated, it gives CATSRDLNVWGRGTEAFF.

Of note for this clonotype: A much larger clone lies one base from this, so it may be a read error. The chain employs TRBV7-9 and TRBJ2-1; 10 positions match TRBD2. Germline CDR1 and CDR2: SEHNR and FQNEAQ (reference sequence). V shed 8 bases and J 5 bases; nucleotides not matched to a gene: 6. The CDR3 runs 14 residues. The CDR3 DNA is TGTGCCAGCCCCGGACTAGCGGTTAACAATGAGCAGTTCTTC. Translation: CASPGLAVNNEQFF.

The chain couples TRBV20-1 to TRBJ1-6, with D perhaps matching TRBD1 (5 bases). The CDR3 covers 9 residues. Per germline, CDR1 DFQATT and CDR2 SNEGSKA (reference sequence). In DNA, the CDR3 is TGCAAGACAGCTTCACCCCTCCACTTT. It is translated as CKTASPLHF.

Notes on this clonotype: A much bigger clone sits one base away, suggesting this may be a read error. This chain links TRBV12-3 or TRBV12-4 with TRBJ2-3; D gene uncertain. This CDR3 is built from 12 residues. The CDR3 region is CAGSLFADTQYF. CDR3 coding DNA: TGTGCCGGCAGTTTATTTGCAGATACGCAGTATTTT.

This clonotype has only a few counts. The chain uses TRBV7-7 and TRBJ2-5; D perhaps matches TRBD1 (5 bases). The CDR3 is 14 amino acids. The germline V gene has CDR1 SSHAT and CDR2 FNYEAQ (reference sequence). The CDR3 sequence: CAGSAGALQETQYF. CDR3 bases: TGTGCTGGCAGCGCTGGGGCCTTACAAGAGACCCAGTACTTC. Filled out from reference TRBV7-7 and TRBJ2-5, the complete variable domain reads GAGVSQSPRYKVTKRGQDVTLRCDPISSHATLYWYQQALGQGPEFLTYFNYEAQPDKSGLPSDRFSAERPEGSISTLTIQRTEQRDSAMYRCAGSAGALQETQYFGPGTRLLVL.

As for this clonotype: Since a much larger clone is just one base distant, this may be a read error. The chain couples TRBV28 to TRBJ2-7; D uncertain. Trimming stripped 8 bases from V and 0 bases from J, with 17 bases between. Germline loops: CDR1 MDHEN, CDR2 SYDVKM. The CDR3 has 15 residues. CDR3 loop: CASGSPSRNSYEQYF. The CDR3 nucleotides read TGTGCCAGCGGCTCCCCGTCTAGAAACTCCTACGAGCAGTACTTC.

This clonotype was observed many times. The chain couples TRBV5-6 to TRBJ2-5; D is ambiguous. Trimming left V 1 base short and J 2 bases short, with 9 bases between. The CDR3 length is 14 residues. CDR1 and CDR2 from the germline V gene are SGHDT and YYEEEE. CDR3 residues: CASSLPTPQETQYF. In DNA form, the CDR3 reads TGTGCCAGCAGCTTGCCTACTCCTCAAGAGACCCAGTACTTC.

This clonotype came up a few times. The J gene is TRBJ1-6, the V gene TRBV10-3, with 10 bases fitting TRBD1. Germline CDR1 is ENHRY and CDR2 is SYGVKD. Trimming cost V 8 bases and J 13 bases; bases outside gene matches: 11. The CDR3 consists of 14 residues. The CDR3 DNA reads as TGTGCCATCGGGACAGGGGCTAACCTTCCTCCCCTCCACTTT. It encodes CAIGTGANLPPLHF.